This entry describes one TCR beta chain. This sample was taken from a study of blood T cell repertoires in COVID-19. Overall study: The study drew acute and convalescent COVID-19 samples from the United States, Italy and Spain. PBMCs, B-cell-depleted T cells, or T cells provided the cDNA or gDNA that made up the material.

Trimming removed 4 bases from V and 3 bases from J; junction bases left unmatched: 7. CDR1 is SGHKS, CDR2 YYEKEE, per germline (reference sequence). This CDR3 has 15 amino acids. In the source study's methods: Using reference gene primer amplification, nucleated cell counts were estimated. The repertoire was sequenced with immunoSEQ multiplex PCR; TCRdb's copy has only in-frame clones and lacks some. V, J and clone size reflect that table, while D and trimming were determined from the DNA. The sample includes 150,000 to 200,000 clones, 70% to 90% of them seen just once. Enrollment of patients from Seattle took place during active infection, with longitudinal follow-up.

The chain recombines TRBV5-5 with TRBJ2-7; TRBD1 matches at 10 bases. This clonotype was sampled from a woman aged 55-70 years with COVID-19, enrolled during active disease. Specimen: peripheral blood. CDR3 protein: CASSTGTGVRYEQYF. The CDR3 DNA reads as TGTGCCAGCAGCACCGGGACAGGGGTCCGCTACGAGCAGTACTTC.